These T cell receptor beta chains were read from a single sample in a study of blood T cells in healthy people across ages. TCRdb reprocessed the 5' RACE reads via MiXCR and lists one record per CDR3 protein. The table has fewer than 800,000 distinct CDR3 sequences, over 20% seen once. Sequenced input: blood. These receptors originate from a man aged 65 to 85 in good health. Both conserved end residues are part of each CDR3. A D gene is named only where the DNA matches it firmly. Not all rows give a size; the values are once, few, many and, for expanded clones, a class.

CDR3aa: CASSWRSDLPTDTQYF
CDR3nt: TGCGCCAGCAGCTGGAGGAGTGACCTGCCCACAGATACGCAGTATTTT
abundance: few
v_gene: TRBV5-1
j_gene: TRBJ2-3
d_gene: NA

CDR3aa: CASSPRTGEDTTYF
CDR3nt: TGCGCCAGCAGCCCGAGGACAGGGGAGGACACCACATATTTT
abundance: NA
v_gene: TRBV5-1
j_gene: TRBJ1-3
d_gene: TRBD1

CDR3aa: CSARPTGTPNTEAFF
CDR3nt: TGCAGTGCTAGACCCACCGGGACACCGAACACTGAAGCTTTCTTT
abundance: NA
v_gene: TRBV20-1
j_gene: TRBJ1-1
d_gene: NA

CDR3aa: CATSRGQGVYEQYF
CDR3nt: TGTGCCACCAGCAGAGGACAGGGGGTGTACGAGCAGTACTTC
abundance: few
v_gene: TRBV15
j_gene: TRBJ2-7
d_gene: TRBD1

CDR3aa: CASTVGGEKLFF
CDR3nt: TGTGCCAGCACTGTCGGCGGGGAAAAACTGTTTTTT
abundance: NA
v_gene: TRBV6-6
j_gene: TRBJ1-4
d_gene: NA

CDR3aa: CRAGQGSSYEQYF
CDR3nt: TGCAGAGCGGGACAGGGGAGTTCCTACGAGCAGTACTTC
abundance: few
v_gene: TRBV20-1
j_gene: TRBJ2-7
d_gene: TRBD1

CDR3aa: CASSPTGKTYEQYF
CDR3nt: TGTGCCAGCAGCCCCACTGGGAAAACCTACGAGCAGTACTTC
abundance: many
v_gene: TRBV12-3/TRBV12-4
j_gene: TRBJ2-7
d_gene: NA

CDR3aa: CAGSPQRNSYEQYF
CDR3nt: TGTGCCGGCTCACCACAGCGAAACTCCTACGAGCAGTACTTC
abundance: NA
v_gene: TRBV18
j_gene: TRBJ2-7
d_gene: NA

CDR3aa: CASSTRDVPLIEKLFF
CDR3nt: TGTGCCAGCAGCACGCGGGACGTTCCCTTGATCGAAAAACTGTTTTTT
abundance: NA
v_gene: TRBV7-9
j_gene: TRBJ1-4
d_gene: NA

CDR3aa: CASSIPGTREQYF
CDR3nt: TGTGCCAGTAGTATCCCCGGGACACGCGAGCAGTACTTC
abundance: NA
v_gene: TRBV19
j_gene: TRBJ2-7
d_gene: NA

CDR3aa: CASSPEPYEQYF
CDR3nt: TGCGCCAGCAGCCCCGAGCCCTACGAGCAGTACTTC
abundance: few
v_gene: TRBV5-1
j_gene: TRBJ2-7
d_gene: NA

CDR3aa: CSVAVETQYF
CDR3nt: TGCAGCGTTGCGGTTGAGACCCAGTACTTC
abundance: many
v_gene: TRBV29-1
j_gene: TRBJ2-5
d_gene: NA

CDR3aa: CSAYLGGSAFF
CDR3nt: TGCAGTGCCTACTTAGGGGGATCAGCTTTCTTT
abundance: few
v_gene: TRBV20-1
j_gene: TRBJ1-1
d_gene: NA

CDR3aa: CASSLVRLAEAQYF
CDR3nt: TGTGCCAGCAGCTTAGTAAGGCTGGCCGAGGCCCAGTACTTC
abundance: few
v_gene: TRBV7-6
j_gene: TRBJ2-5
d_gene: NA

CDR3aa: CASSANGAENTEAFF
CDR3nt: TGCGCCAGCAGCGCGAACGGGGCTGAAAACACTGAAGCTTTCTTT
abundance: NA
v_gene: TRBV5-1
j_gene: TRBJ1-1
d_gene: NA

CDR3aa: CASSQTGIAYNSPLHF
CDR3nt: TGTGCCAGCAGTCAAACAGGGATAGCCTATAATTCACCCCTCCACTTT
abundance: NA
v_gene: TRBV27
j_gene: TRBJ1-6
d_gene: NA

CDR3aa: CASSVEDLRDDEQFF
CDR3nt: TGTGCCAGCAGCGTAGAGGATCTCCGGGACGATGAGCAGTTCTTC
abundance: NA
v_gene: TRBV9
j_gene: TRBJ2-1
d_gene: NA

CDR3aa: CASKKLAEFYNEQFF
CDR3nt: TGCGCCAGCAAAAAACTAGCGGAATTCTACAATGAGCAGTTCTTC
abundance: NA
v_gene: TRBV5-1
j_gene: TRBJ2-1
d_gene: TRBD2

CDR3aa: CSATSGRAFQETQYF
CDR3nt: TGCAGTGCTACTAGCGGGAGGGCCTTTCAAGAGACCCAGTACTTC
abundance: many
v_gene: TRBV20-1
j_gene: TRBJ2-5
d_gene: TRBD2

CDR3aa: CASKRNTWDRRGGHNEQFF
CDR3nt: TGTGCCAGCAAAAGAAATACCTGGGACCGGAGGGGGGGCCACAATGAGCAGTTCTTC
abundance: NA
v_gene: TRBV6-2/TRBV6-3
j_gene: TRBJ2-1
d_gene: NA

CDR3aa: CSARSREDEQYF
CDR3nt: TGCAGTGCTAGAAGTCGGGAGGACGAGCAGTACTTC
abundance: once
v_gene: TRBV20-1
j_gene: TRBJ2-7
d_gene: TRBD2

CDR3aa: CSVDQSSIQYF
CDR3nt: TGCAGCGTTGACCAGTCAAGCATTCAGTACTTC
abundance: NA
v_gene: TRBV29-1
j_gene: TRBJ2-4
d_gene: NA

CDR3aa: CASSLAPEDDYTF
CDR3nt: TGCGCCAGCAGCTTGGCCCCAGAAGATGACTACACCTTC
abundance: few
v_gene: TRBV5-1
j_gene: TRBJ1-2
d_gene: NA

CDR3aa: CASSKDRGPETQYF
CDR3nt: TGTGCCAGCAGCAAGGACAGGGGGCCAGAGACCCAGTACTTC
abundance: NA
v_gene: TRBV21-1
j_gene: TRBJ2-5
d_gene: NA

CDR3aa: CASSEARNSGNTIYF
CDR3nt: TGTGCCAGCAGTGAAGCAAGGAACTCTGGAAACACCATATATTTT
abundance: NA
v_gene: TRBV6-1
j_gene: TRBJ1-3
d_gene: NA

CDR3aa: CASSLYLAGVVNEQFF
CDR3nt: TGTGCCAGCAGTTTATACTTAGCGGGAGTAGTCAATGAGCAGTTCTTC
abundance: NA
v_gene: TRBV27
j_gene: TRBJ2-1
d_gene: TRBD2

CDR3aa: CASLTLYRGTGYNEQFF
CDR3nt: TGTGCCAGCCTAACACTCTACAGGGGAACGGGGTACAATGAGCAGTTCTTC
abundance: NA
v_gene: TRBV28
j_gene: TRBJ2-1
d_gene: TRBD1

CDR3aa: CAWTPYGFSSGRADTGELFF
CDR3nt: TGTGCCTGGACTCCCTATGGCTTCTCTAGCGGGAGGGCCGACACCGGGGAGCTGTTTTTT
abundance: few
v_gene: TRBV30
j_gene: TRBJ2-2
d_gene: TRBD2

CDR3aa: CASSLLQDRATEAFF
CDR3nt: TGTGCCAGCAGCCTTCTCCAGGACAGGGCGACTGAAGCTTTCTTT
abundance: few
v_gene: TRBV12-3/TRBV12-4
j_gene: TRBJ1-1
d_gene: TRBD1

CDR3aa: CASSLGTASMQYF
CDR3nt: TGTGCCAGCAGCTTAGGCACTGCCTCGATGCAGTATTTT
abundance: few
v_gene: TRBV7-2
j_gene: TRBJ2-3
d_gene: NA

CDR3aa: CASSLVSGFNSPLHF
CDR3nt: TGTGCCAGCAGCTTAGTTTCGGGGTTCAACTCACCCCTCCACTTT
abundance: NA
v_gene: TRBV7-9
j_gene: TRBJ1-6
d_gene: NA

CDR3aa: CASSPDGLGLYEQYF
CDR3nt: TGTGCTAGCAGCCCCGATGGACTAGGACTCTACGAGCAGTACTTC
abundance: NA
v_gene: TRBV7-7
j_gene: TRBJ2-7
d_gene: TRBD2

CDR3aa: CASSYPSGRPILYNEQFF
CDR3nt: TGTGCCAGCAGTTACCCAAGCGGGAGGCCCATCTTATACAATGAGCAGTTCTTC
abundance: NA
v_gene: TRBV6-2/TRBV6-3
j_gene: TRBJ2-1
d_gene: TRBD2

CDR3aa: CASSLLNYSPLHF
CDR3nt: TGTGCCAGCAGCTTACTGAACTATTCACCCCTCCACTTT
abundance: NA
v_gene: TRBV7-2
j_gene: TRBJ1-6
d_gene: NA

CDR3aa: CASSQVPQGAPEAFF
CDR3nt: TGTGCCAGCAGCCAAGTACCACAGGGGGCTCCTGAAGCTTTCTTT
abundance: many
v_gene: TRBV3-1
j_gene: TRBJ1-1
d_gene: TRBD1

CDR3aa: CASVMTGYGYTF
CDR3nt: TGTGCCAGCGTGATGACTGGGTATGGCTACACCTTC
abundance: many
v_gene: TRBV12-3/TRBV12-4
j_gene: TRBJ1-2
d_gene: NA

CDR3aa: CSARDGASADNEQFF
CDR3nt: TGCAGTGCTAGAGATGGGGCTAGCGCTGACAATGAGCAGTTCTTC
abundance: few
v_gene: TRBV20-1
j_gene: TRBJ2-1
d_gene: NA

CDR3aa: CASSYTWDMETQYF
CDR3nt: TGTGCCAGCAGTTACACTTGGGACATGGAGACCCAGTACTTC
abundance: many
v_gene: TRBV6-5
j_gene: TRBJ2-5
d_gene: NA

CDR3aa: CASSRGQGLQETQYF
CDR3nt: TGTGCCAGCAGCCGCGGACAGGGGCTACAAGAGACCCAGTACTTC
abundance: few
v_gene: TRBV7-2
j_gene: TRBJ2-5
d_gene: TRBD1

CDR3aa: CASSPPGLYQETQYF
CDR3nt: TGTGCCAGCTCACCACCGGGATTGTACCAAGAGACCCAGTACTTC
abundance: NA
v_gene: TRBV18
j_gene: TRBJ2-5
d_gene: NA

CDR3aa: CASSPDTTSSYEQYF
CDR3nt: TGTGCCAGCAGTCCGGACACGACGAGCTCCTACGAGCAGTACTTC
abundance: NA
v_gene: TRBV6-5
j_gene: TRBJ2-7
d_gene: NA

CDR3aa: CASSLDSSGSRETQYF
CDR3nt: TGTGCCAGCAGCTTAGACTCGAGCGGGAGTCGAGAGACCCAGTACTTC
abundance: few
v_gene: TRBV13
j_gene: TRBJ2-5
d_gene: TRBD2

CDR3aa: CASSQDAGTGELFF
CDR3nt: TGTGCCAGCAGCCAAGATGCAGGCACCGGGGAGCTGTTTTTT
abundance: NA
v_gene: TRBV3-1
j_gene: TRBJ2-2
d_gene: NA

CDR3aa: CASSLRRDNSPLHF
CDR3nt: TGCGCCAGCAGCTTGAGGAGGGATAATTCACCCCTCCACTTT
abundance: NA
v_gene: TRBV5-1
j_gene: TRBJ1-6
d_gene: NA

CDR3aa: CSATRTSVSEQYF
CDR3nt: TGCAGTGCCACTCGGACTAGCGTCTCCGAGCAGTACTTC
abundance: NA
v_gene: TRBV20-1
j_gene: TRBJ2-7
d_gene: TRBD2

CDR3aa: CASSLLGVGGGTGELFF
CDR3nt: TGTGCCAGCAGTCTCCTGGGCGTAGGGGGCGGCACCGGGGAGCTGTTTTTT
abundance: NA
v_gene: TRBV6-2/TRBV6-3
j_gene: TRBJ2-2
d_gene: TRBD1

CDR3aa: CASSLTRTVTAQPQHF
CDR3nt: TGTGCCAGCAGCTTAACCCGAACAGTAACGGCTCAGCCCCAGCATTTT
abundance: few
v_gene: TRBV7-3
j_gene: TRBJ1-5
d_gene: NA

CDR3aa: CASSQDRSHATNEQFF
CDR3nt: TGTGCCAGCAGCCAAGATCGGTCACATGCTACTAATGAGCAGTTCTTC
abundance: few
v_gene: TRBV3-1
j_gene: TRBJ2-1
d_gene: NA

CDR3aa: CSAVLAGVKEQYF
CDR3nt: TGCAGTGCGGTACTAGCGGGAGTGAAAGAGCAGTACTTC
abundance: many
v_gene: TRBV20-1
j_gene: TRBJ2-7
d_gene: TRBD2

CDR3aa: CASSSTTGYEQYF
CDR3nt: TGTGCCAGCAGTTCCACTACAGGCTACGAGCAGTACTTC
abundance: NA
v_gene: TRBV28
j_gene: TRBJ2-7
d_gene: NA

CDR3aa: CASSLVGTSGNEQFF
CDR3nt: TGTGCCAGCAGCTTGGTGGGGACTAGCGGTAATGAGCAGTTCTTC
abundance: NA
v_gene: TRBV5-6
j_gene: TRBJ2-1
d_gene: TRBD2

CDR3aa: CSAPFRGVNTGELFF
CDR3nt: TGCAGTGCTCCGTTTCGGGGGGTTAACACCGGGGAGCTGTTTTTT
abundance: NA
v_gene: TRBV20-1
j_gene: TRBJ2-2
d_gene: TRBD2

CDR3aa: CASSGLAGVGETQYF
CDR3nt: TGTGCCAGCAGCGGACTAGCGGGGGTTGGCGAGACCCAGTACTTC
abundance: NA
v_gene: TRBV3-1
j_gene: TRBJ2-5
d_gene: TRBD2

CDR3aa: CASSDSPTSGRGAGELFF
CDR3nt: TGTGCCAGCAGTGATTCCCCCACTAGCGGGAGAGGTGCCGGGGAGCTGTTTTTT
abundance: many
v_gene: TRBV2
j_gene: TRBJ2-2
d_gene: TRBD2

CDR3aa: CASRRGGDNEQFF
CDR3nt: TGCGCCAGCCGGAGGGGTGGGGACAATGAGCAGTTCTTC
abundance: few
v_gene: TRBV10-2
j_gene: TRBJ2-1
d_gene: NA

CDR3aa: CASSSAGGELFF
CDR3nt: TGCGCCAGCAGCTCGGCGGGTGGGGAGCTGTTTTTT
abundance: NA
v_gene: TRBV5-1
j_gene: TRBJ2-2
d_gene: NA

CDR3aa: CASSSGTVRGERYF
CDR3nt: TGTGCCAGCAGCTCTGGGACGGTAAGGGGGGAACGGTACTTC
abundance: few
v_gene: TRBV5-6
j_gene: TRBJ2-7
d_gene: NA